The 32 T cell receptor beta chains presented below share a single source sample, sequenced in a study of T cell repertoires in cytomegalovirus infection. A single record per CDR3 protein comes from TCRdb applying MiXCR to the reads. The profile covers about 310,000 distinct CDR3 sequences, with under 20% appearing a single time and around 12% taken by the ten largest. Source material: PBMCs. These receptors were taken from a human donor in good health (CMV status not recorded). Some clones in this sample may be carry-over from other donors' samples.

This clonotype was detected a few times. The CDR3 DNA is TGTGCCAGCAGTTTGCGACAGGGGACCAATGAGCAGTTCTTC. Amino acids: CASSLRQGTNEQFF. The chain links TRBV27 to TRBJ2-1; TRBD1 matches at 8 bases. Germline loops: CDR1 MNHEY, CDR2 SMNVEV (reference sequence). Trimming cost V 3 bases and J 6 bases; bases outside gene matches: 4. The CDR3 consists of 14 residues.

In nucleotides, the CDR3 is TGTGCCACCTTGTTGGGGGACCGCTTCTCCTACGAGCAGTACTTC. As protein: CATLLGDRFSYEQYF. The chain links TRBV28 to TRBJ2-7; D could derive from TRBD1 or TRBD2 (5 bases each). CDR3 length: 15 residues. The V end was cut by 10 bases, the J end by 0 bases, with 19 bases between. Germline CDR1 and CDR2: MDHEN and SYDVKM.

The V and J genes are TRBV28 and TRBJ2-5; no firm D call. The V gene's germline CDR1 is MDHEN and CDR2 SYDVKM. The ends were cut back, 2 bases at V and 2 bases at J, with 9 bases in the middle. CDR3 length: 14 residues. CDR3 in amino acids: CASSLVQPQETQYF. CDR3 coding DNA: TGTGCCAGCAGTTTAGTCCAGCCACAAGAGACCCAGTACTTC.

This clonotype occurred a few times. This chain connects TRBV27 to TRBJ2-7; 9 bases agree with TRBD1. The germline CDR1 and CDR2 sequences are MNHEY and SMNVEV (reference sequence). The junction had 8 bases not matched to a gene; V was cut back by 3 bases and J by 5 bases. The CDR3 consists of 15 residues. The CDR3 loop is CASSFSGTGPHEQYF. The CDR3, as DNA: TGTGCCAGCAGTTTCTCCGGGACAGGGCCCCACGAGCAGTACTTC.

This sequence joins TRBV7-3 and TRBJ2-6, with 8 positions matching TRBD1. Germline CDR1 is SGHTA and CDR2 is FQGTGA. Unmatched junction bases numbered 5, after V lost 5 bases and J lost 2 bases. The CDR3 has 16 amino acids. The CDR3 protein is CASSRSGGAGANVLTF. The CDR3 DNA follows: TGTGCCAGCAGCCGCTCAGGGGGCGCTGGGGCCAACGTCCTGACTTTC.

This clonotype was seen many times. CDR3 in amino acids: CASSSGTDYNEQFF. CDR3 nucleotides: TGTGCCAGCAGTTCCGGGACAGATTACAATGAGCAGTTCTTC. The chain couples TRBV28 to TRBJ2-1; 7 bases map to TRBD1. Germline lookup yields CDR1 MDHEN and CDR2 SYDVKM. Trimming took 4 bases from V and 4 from J; bases not matched to a gene: 4. The CDR3 is 14 residues long.

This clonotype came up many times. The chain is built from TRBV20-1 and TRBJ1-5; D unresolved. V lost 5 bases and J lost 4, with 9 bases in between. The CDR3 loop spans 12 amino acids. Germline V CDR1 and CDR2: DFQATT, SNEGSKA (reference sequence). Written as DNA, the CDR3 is TGCAGTGCTGGGGATTGGAATCAGCCCCAGCATTTT. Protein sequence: CSAGDWNQPQHF.

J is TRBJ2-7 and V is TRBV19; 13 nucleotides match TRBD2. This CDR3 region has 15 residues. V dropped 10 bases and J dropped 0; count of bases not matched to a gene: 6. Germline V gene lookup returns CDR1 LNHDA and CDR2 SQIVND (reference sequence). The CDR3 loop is CATYGLAGDSYEQYF. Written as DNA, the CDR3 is TGTGCCACCTATGGACTAGCGGGGGACTCCTACGAGCAGTACTTC.

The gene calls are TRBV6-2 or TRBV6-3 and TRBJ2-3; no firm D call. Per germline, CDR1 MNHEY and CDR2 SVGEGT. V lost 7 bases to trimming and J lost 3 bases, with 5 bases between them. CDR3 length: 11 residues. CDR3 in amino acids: CASMATDTQYF. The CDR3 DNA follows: TGTGCCAGCATGGCGACAGATACGCAGTATTTT.

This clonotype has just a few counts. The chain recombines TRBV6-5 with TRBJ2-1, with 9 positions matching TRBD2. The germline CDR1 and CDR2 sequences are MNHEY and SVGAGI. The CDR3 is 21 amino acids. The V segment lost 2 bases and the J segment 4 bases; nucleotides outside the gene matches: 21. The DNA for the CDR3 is TGTGCCAGCAGTTACCGGGGGGCGGGGGGGGGCCACGATTGGGGTTACAATGAGCAGTTCTTC. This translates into CASSYRGAGGGHDWGYNEQFF.

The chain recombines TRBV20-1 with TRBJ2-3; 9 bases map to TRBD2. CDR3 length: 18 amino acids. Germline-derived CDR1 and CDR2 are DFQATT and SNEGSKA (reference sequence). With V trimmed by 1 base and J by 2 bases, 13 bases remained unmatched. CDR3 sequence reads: CSARGGWGGGAATDTQYF. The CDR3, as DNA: TGCAGTGCTAGAGGAGGCTGGGGCGGGGGGGCCGCCACAGATACGCAGTATTTT.

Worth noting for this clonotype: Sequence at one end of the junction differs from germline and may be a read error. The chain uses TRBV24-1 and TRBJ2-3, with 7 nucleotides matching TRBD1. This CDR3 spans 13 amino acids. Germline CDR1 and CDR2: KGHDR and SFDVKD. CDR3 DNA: TGTACCACCAGTGACCGGGACAGAGGTACGCAGTATTTT. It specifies CTTSDRDRGTQYF.

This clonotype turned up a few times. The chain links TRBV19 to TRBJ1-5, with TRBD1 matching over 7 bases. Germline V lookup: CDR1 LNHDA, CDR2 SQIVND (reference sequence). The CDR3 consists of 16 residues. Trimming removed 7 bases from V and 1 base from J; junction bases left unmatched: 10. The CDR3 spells CASTPDRRWSNQPQHF. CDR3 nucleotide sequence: TGTGCCAGTACCCCGGACAGGCGGTGGAGCAATCAGCCCCAGCATTTT.

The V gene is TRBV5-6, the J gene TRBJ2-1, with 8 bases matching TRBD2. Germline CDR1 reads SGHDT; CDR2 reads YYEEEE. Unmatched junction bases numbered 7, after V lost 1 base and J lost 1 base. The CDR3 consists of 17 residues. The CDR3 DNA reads TGTGCCAGCAGCTTGCTCGGGGGGGCCGAATCCTACAATGAGCAGTTCTTC. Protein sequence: CASSLLGGAESYNEQFF.

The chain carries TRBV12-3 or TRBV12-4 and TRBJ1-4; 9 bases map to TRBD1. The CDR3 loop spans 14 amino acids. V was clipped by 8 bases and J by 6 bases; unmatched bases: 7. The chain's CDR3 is CASGHRGRHEKLFF. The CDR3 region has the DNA TGTGCCAGCGGACACAGGGGGCGACATGAAAAACTGTTTTTT.

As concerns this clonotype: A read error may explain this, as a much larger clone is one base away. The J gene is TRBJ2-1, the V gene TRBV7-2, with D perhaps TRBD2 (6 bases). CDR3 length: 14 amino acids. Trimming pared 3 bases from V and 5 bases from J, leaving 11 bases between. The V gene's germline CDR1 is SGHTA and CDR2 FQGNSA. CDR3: CASSFGEANNEQFF. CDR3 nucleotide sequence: TGTGCCAGCAGCTTCGGGGAGGCTAACAATGAGCAGTTCTTC.

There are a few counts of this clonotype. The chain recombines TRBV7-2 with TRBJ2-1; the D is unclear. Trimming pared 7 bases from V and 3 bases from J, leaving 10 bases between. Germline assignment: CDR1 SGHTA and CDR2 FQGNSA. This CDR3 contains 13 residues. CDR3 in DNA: TGTGCCAGCACCCTGACCATCTACAATGAGCAGTTCTTC. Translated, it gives CASTLTIYNEQFF.

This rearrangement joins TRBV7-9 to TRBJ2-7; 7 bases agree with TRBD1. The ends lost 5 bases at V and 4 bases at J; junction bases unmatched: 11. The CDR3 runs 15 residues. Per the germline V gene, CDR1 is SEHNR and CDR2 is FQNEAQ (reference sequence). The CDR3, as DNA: TGTGCCAGCAGCCGCACTGATGGGACAGCTTACGAGCAGTACTTC. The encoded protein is CASSRTDGTAYEQYF.

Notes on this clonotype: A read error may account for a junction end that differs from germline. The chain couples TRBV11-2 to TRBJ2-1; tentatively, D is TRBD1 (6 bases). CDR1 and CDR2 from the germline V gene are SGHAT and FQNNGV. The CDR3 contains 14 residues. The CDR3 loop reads CASTSYREYSEQFF. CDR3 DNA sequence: TGTGCCAGCACCTCATACAGGGAGTACAGTGAGCAGTTCTTC.

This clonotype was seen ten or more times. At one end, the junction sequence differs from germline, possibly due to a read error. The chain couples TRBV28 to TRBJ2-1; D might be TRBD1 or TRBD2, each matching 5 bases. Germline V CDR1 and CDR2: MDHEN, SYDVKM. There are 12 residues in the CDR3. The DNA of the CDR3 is TGTGCCAGCAGTCCGCCGACCCGCCTGGGGGTCTTC. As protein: CASSPPTRLGVF.

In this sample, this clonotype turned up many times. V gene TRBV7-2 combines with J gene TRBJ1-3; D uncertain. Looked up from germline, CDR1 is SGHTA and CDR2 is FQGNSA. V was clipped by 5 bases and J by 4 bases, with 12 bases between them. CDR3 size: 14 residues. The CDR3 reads CASSKPDGGNTIYF. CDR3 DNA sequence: TGTGCCAGCAGCAAACCCGACGGGGGAAACACCATATATTTT.

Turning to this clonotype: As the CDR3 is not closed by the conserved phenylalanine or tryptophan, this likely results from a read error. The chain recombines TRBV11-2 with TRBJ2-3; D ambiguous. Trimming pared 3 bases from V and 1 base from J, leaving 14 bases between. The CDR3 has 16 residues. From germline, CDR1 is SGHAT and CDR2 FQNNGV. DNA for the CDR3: TGTGCCAGCAGCTTTAAGGACGGAATCCGCACAGATACGCAGTATTTA. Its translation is CASSFKDGIRTDTQYL.

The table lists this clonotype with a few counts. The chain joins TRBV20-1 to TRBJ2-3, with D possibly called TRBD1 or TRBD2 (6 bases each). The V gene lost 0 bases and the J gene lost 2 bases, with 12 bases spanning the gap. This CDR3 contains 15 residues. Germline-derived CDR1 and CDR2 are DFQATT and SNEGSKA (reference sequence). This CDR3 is CSARDSRGLTDTQYF. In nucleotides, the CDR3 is TGCAGTGCTAGAGATAGCCGGGGGCTCACAGATACGCAGTATTTT.

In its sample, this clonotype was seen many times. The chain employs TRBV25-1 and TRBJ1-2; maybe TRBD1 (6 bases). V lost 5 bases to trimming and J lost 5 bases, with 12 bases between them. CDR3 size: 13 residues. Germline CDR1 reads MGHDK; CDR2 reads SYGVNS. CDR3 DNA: TGTGCCAGCAGTCCAGGGGCGAGTTATGGCTACACCTTC. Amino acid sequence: CASSPGASYGYTF.

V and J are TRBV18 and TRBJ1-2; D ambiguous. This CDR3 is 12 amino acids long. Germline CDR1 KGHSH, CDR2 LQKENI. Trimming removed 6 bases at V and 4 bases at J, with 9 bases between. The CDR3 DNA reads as TGTGCCAGCTCCTCGCTAGCCTATGGCTACACCTTC. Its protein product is CASSSLAYGYTF.

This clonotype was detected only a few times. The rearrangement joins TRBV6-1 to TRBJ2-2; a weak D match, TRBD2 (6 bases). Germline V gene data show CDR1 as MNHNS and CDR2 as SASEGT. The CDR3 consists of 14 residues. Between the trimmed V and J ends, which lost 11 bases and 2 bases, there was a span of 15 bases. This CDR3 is CAVRRGVNTGELFF. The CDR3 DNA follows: TGTGCCGTCCGCCGCGGGGTCAACACCGGGGAGCTGTTTTTT.

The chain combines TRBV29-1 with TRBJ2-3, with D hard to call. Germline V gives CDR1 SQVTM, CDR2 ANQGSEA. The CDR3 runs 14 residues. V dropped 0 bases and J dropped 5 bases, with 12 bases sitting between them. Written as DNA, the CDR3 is TGCAGCGTTGAAGATTGGGTTAGTATAGATACGCAGTATTTT. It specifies CSVEDWVSIDTQYF.

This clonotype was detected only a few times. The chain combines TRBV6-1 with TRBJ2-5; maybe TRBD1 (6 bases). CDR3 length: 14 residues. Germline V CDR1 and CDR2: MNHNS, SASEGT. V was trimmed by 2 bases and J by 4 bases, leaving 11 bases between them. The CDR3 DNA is TGTGCCAGCAGTGAACTGGGGGCGGGAGAGACCCAGTACTTC. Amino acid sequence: CASSELGAGETQYF.

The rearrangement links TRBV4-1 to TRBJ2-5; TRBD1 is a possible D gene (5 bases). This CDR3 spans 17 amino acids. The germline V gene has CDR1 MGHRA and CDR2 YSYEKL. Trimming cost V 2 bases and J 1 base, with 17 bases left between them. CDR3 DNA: TGCGCCAGCAGCCAACAAAATCCTGGCCAGGGCCAAGAGACCCAGTACTTC. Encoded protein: CASSQQNPGQGQETQYF.

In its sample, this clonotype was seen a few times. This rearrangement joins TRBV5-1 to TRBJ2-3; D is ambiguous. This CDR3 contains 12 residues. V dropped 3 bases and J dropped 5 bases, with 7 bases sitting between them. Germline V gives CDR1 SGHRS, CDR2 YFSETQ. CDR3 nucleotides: TGCGCCAGCAGCTCCCAGAGAGATACGCAGTATTTT. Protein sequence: CASSSQRDTQYF.

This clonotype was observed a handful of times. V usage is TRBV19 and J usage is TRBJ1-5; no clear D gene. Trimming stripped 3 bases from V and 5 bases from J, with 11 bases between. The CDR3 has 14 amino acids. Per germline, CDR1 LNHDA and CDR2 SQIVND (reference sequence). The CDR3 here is CASSIEAVHQPQHF. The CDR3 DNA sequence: TGTGCCAGTAGTATCGAAGCAGTCCATCAGCCCCAGCATTTT.

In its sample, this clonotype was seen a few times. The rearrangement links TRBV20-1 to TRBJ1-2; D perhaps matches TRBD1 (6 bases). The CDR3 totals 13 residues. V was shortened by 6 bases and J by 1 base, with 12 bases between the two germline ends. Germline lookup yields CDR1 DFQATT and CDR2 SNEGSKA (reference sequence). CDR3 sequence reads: CSAVRGINYGYTF. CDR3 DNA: TGCAGTGCCGTGAGGGGGATTAACTATGGCTACACCTTC.